Listed here are 24 T cell receptor beta chains from one sample, sequenced in a study of blood T cell repertoires in COVID-19. The repertoire was sequenced with immunoSEQ multiplex PCR; TCRdb's copy has only in-frame clones and lacks some. Counted here are about 230,000 clones, 75% to 90% occurring once; the ten biggest clones make up 2% to 3%. Sequenced: peripheral blood. The receptor set was obtained from a woman between 70 and 85 years old with active or convalescent COVID-19.

This chain connects TRBV3-1 (or the pseudogene TRBV3-2) to TRBJ2-2; the match to TRBD2 covers 12 bases. The germline V gene has CDR1 LGHDT and CDR2 YNNKEL (reference sequence). This CDR3 has 17 amino acids. V was pared by 4 bases and J by 3 bases, with 6 bases of the junction left unmatched. CDR3: CASSPTSGGPYTGELFF. The DNA for the CDR3 is TGTGCCAGCAGCCCAACTAGCGGGGGGCCTTACACCGGGGAGCTGTTTTTT.

The V gene is TRBV30, the J gene TRBJ1-5, with 9 bases that match TRBD1. The CDR3 is 17 residues long. J was trimmed by 9 bases and V by 2 bases; bases with no gene match: 17. The germline V gene has CDR1 GTSNPN and CDR2 SVGIG (reference sequence). CDR3 residues: CAWSPRRRDRALGPQHF. As DNA, the CDR3 is TGTGCCTGGAGTCCGCGCCGGCGGGACAGGGCTTTGGGGCCCCAGCATTTT. Full variable domain (rest looked up from reference TRBV30 and TRBJ1-5): SQTIHQWPATLVQPVGSPLSLECTVEGTSNPNLYWYRQAAGRGLQLLFYSVGIGQISSEVPQNLSASRPQDRQFILSSKKLLLSDSGFYLCAWSPRRRDRALGPQHFGDGTRLSIL.

Only one count was recorded for this clone. The rearrangement joins TRBV4-1 to TRBJ1-1; 8 nucleotides align to TRBD1. The CDR3 extends over 14 amino acids. Per the germline V gene, CDR1 is MGHRA and CDR2 is YSYEKL. J was trimmed by 1 base and V by 4 bases; bases with no gene match: 2. The CDR3 coding sequence is TGCGCCAGCAGCCCAGGACAGGGGAACACTGAAGCTTTCTTT. As protein: CASSPGQGNTEAFF.

This chain connects TRBV6-6 to TRBJ2-3; a weak D match, TRBD1 (6 bases). The CDR3 runs to 14 residues. V was cut by 2 bases and J by 1 base, with 7 bases left in between. Per the germline V gene, CDR1 is MNHNY and CDR2 is SVGAGI (reference sequence). The CDR3 loop is CASSYGGRTDTQYF. CDR3 coding DNA: TGTGCCAGCAGTTACGGGGGCCGCACAGATACGCAGTATTTT.

This rearrangement joins TRBV2 to TRBJ2-7; 8 bases match TRBD1. This CDR3 is 15 amino acids long. J gave up 3 bases and V 6 bases, and 10 bases lay outside the gene matches. Germline values: CDR1 SNHLY, CDR2 FYNNEI. CDR3 sequence reads: CASRVDVGQGYEQYF. CDR3 coding DNA: TGTGCCAGCAGGGTTGACGTTGGACAGGGCTACGAGCAGTACTTC.

The rearrangement uses TRBV29-1 and TRBJ2-5, with 7 bases fitting TRBD1. Germline values: CDR1 SQVTM, CDR2 ANQGSEA. This CDR3 spans 13 amino acids. V lost 1 base to trimming and J lost 5 bases; unmatched junction nucleotides: 4. As DNA, the CDR3 is TGCAGCGTTGAAGTGACAGGGAGTGAGACCCAGTACTTC. Translation gives CSVEVTGSETQYF.

This chain uses TRBV7-9 with TRBJ1-1; the D gene is possibly TRBD1 (5 bases). CDR1 is SEHNR and CDR2 is FQNEAQ in the germline V gene (reference sequence). The V gene lost 2 bases and the J gene lost 3 bases, with 10 bases spanning the gap. This CDR3 is 14 amino acids long. The CDR3 DNA sequence: TGTGCCAGCAGCTTAAGCGGGACCGACACTGAAGCTTTCTTT. Protein product: CASSLSGTDTEAFF.

The V gene is TRBV7-2, the J gene TRBJ2-6, with D tentatively TRBD1 (6 bases). The CDR3 is made up of 16 amino acids. V lost 5 bases, J lost 0 bases, and 11 bases lay in between. Germline CDR1 SGHTA, CDR2 FQGNSA. CDR3: CASSMGALSGANVLTF. CDR3 in DNA: TGTGCCAGCAGCATGGGGGCCCTCTCTGGGGCCAACGTCCTGACTTTC. Supplemented by reference TRBV7-2 and TRBJ2-6, the full variable domain reads GAGVSQSPSNKVTEKGKDVELRCDPISGHTALYWYRQSLGQGLEFLIYFQGNSAPDKSGLPSDRFSAERTGGSVSTLTIQRTQQEDSAVYLCASSMGALSGANVLTFGAGSRLTVL.

V gene TRBV6-4 combines with J gene TRBJ2-1; no clear D. V lost 4 bases, J lost 0 bases, and 10 bases lay in between. This CDR3 is built from 15 residues. In germline, CDR1 is MRHNA, CDR2 SNTAGT. The CDR3 DNA reads as TGTGCCAGCAGTGCGGAAACAGCCTCCTACAATGAGCAGTTCTTC. The encoded protein is CASSAETASYNEQFF.

The V call is TRBV18, the J call TRBJ1-1, with no clear D. Germline V CDR1 and CDR2: KGHSH, LQKENI. The ends were cut back, 3 bases at V and 1 base at J, with 6 bases in the middle. The CDR3 runs to 13 residues. CDR3 region: CASSPAQNTEAFF. In nucleotides, the CDR3 is TGTGCCAGCTCACCGGCCCAGAACACTGAAGCTTTCTTT.

V is TRBV13 and J is TRBJ2-5; D is possibly TRBD1 (5 bases). V lost 5 bases to trimming and J lost 0 bases, with 7 bases between them. Germline lookup yields CDR1 PRHDT and CDR2 FYEKMQ (reference sequence). The CDR3 extends over 13 amino acids. The CDR3 reads CASSRTNQETQYF. The DNA of the CDR3 is TGTGCCAGCAGCCGGACAAACCAAGAGACCCAGTACTTC.

The V gene is TRBV19, the J gene TRBJ1-4; TRBD1 aligns across 9 bases. Germline values: CDR1 LNHDA, CDR2 SQIVND (reference sequence). Trimming took 7 bases from V and 8 from J; bases not matched to a gene: 5. CDR3 length: 13 residues. CDR3 coding DNA: TGTGCCAGTACCGGGACAGGGTTCGAAAAACTGTTTTTT. Translation gives CASTGTGFEKLFF. The full variable domain, its missing parts supplied by reference TRBV19 and TRBJ1-4, is DGGITQSPKYLFRKEGQNVTLSCEQNLNHDAMYWYRQDPGQGLRLIYYSQIVNDFQKGDIAEGYSVSREKKESFPLTVTSAQKNPTAFYLCASTGTGFEKLFFGSGTQLSVL.

This chain connects TRBV5-1 to TRBJ2-5, with 9 bases fitting TRBD2. V lost 0 bases to trimming and J lost 3 bases; unmatched junction nucleotides: 0. This CDR3 has 14 amino acids. Germline CDR1 is SGHRS and CDR2 is YFSETQ. DNA for the CDR3: TGCGCCAGCAGCTTGGGCGGGGGGGAAGAGACCCAGTACTTC. Translated, it gives CASSLGGGEETQYF.

This clone was seen a few times. V and J are TRBV6-5 and TRBJ1-2; possibly TRBD1 for D (6 bases). CDR1 and CDR2 from the germline V gene are MNHEY and SVGAGI. The CDR3 is made up of 15 amino acids. V was cut by 8 bases and J by 4 bases, with 20 bases left in between. For the CDR3, the DNA is TGTGCCAGCGGGGAGGGGGGCTGGATCGGCTATGGCTACACCTTC. Protein product: CASGEGGWIGYGYTF.

This chain uses TRBV5-1 with TRBJ2-5; the match to TRBD1 covers 9 bases. CDR3 length equals 14 residues. V trimming: 4 bases; J trimming: 4 bases; junction bases outside the gene matches: 5. Germline V lookup: CDR1 SGHRS, CDR2 YFSETQ. CDR3 nucleotides: TGCGCCAGCAGCCGGGGACAGGGCGGAGAGACCCAGTACTTC. Translation gives CASSRGQGGETQYF.

The rearrangement joins TRBV6-2 or TRBV6-3 to TRBJ1-6; D is unclear. Trimming removed 1 base at V and 7 bases at J, with 8 bases between. CDR1 and CDR2 (germline): MNHEY, SVGEGT. This CDR3 has 14 amino acids. The CDR3 sequence: CASSYYTQNSPLHF. The CDR3 DNA follows: TGTGCCAGCAGTTACTACACACAGAATTCACCCCTCCACTTT.

The V gene is TRBV5-1, the J gene TRBJ2-1; 9 bases line up with TRBD2. The V and J ends lost 2 bases and 7 bases, in that order; junction bases with no gene match: 7. Germline CDR1 SGHRS, CDR2 YFSETQ. CDR3 length: 15 residues. The CDR3 coding sequence is TGCGCCAGCAGCTTCAGTAGCGGGAGTGGGAATGAGCAGTTCTTC. Protein sequence: CASSFSSGSGNEQFF.

V and J are TRBV5-5 and TRBJ2-5; 7 nucleotides align to TRBD1. The CDR3 covers 14 residues. Germline V gene sequence: CDR1 SGHKS, CDR2 YYEKEE (reference sequence). After removal of 4 bases from V and 2 bases from J, the junction contained 5 bases not matched to a gene. CDR3 coding DNA: TGTGCCAGCAGCCCCGGGACAGAGCAAGAGACCCAGTACTTC. Amino acids: CASSPGTEQETQYF.

The chain has TRBV6-6 and TRBJ1-1; tentative D call: TRBD1 (5 bases). Trimming left V 4 bases short and J 7 bases short, with 10 bases between. The CDR3 runs 12 residues. Per the germline V gene, CDR1 is MNHNY and CDR2 is SVGAGI (reference sequence). The CDR3 sequence is CASSSPDSEAFF. The CDR3 bases are TGTGCCAGCAGTTCCCCTGACAGTGAAGCTTTCTTT.

The chain recombines TRBV7-9 with TRBJ1-6; TRBD1 matches at 7 bases. The CDR3 has 15 amino acids. The germline V gene has CDR1 SEHNR and CDR2 FQNEAQ (reference sequence). V lost 4 bases to trimming and J lost 5 bases; unmatched junction nucleotides: 5. The CDR3 region is CASSSQTGNNSPLHF. In DNA, the CDR3 is TGTGCCAGCAGCTCCCAGACAGGGAATAATTCACCCCTCCACTTT.

V is TRBV6-6 and J is TRBJ1-1, with D maybe TRBD1 (6 bases). CDR3 length equals 15 residues. Germline values: CDR1 MNHNY, CDR2 SVGAGI (reference sequence). Trimming took off 2 bases at V and 3 bases at J, with 13 bases between the two ends. CDR3 loop: CASSYVRGGDTEAFF. Here the CDR3 DNA reads TGTGCCAGCAGTTACGTAAGGGGGGGGGACACTGAAGCTTTCTTT.

The chain employs TRBV28 and TRBJ1-1; D perhaps matches TRBD1 (5 bases). CDR3 length equals 12 residues. V lost 11 bases and J 1 base, leaving 11 bases between the germline ends. The germline V gene encodes CDR1 MDHEN and CDR2 SYDVKM. The CDR3 DNA follows: TGTGCCTTTCAGGGCGCGAACACTGAAGCTTTCTTT. Translating it yields CAFQGANTEAFF.

This clone turned up a few times. J is TRBJ2-6 and V is TRBV27; the D is unclear. This CDR3 has 15 amino acids. The germline V gene has CDR1 MNHEY and CDR2 SMNVEV (reference sequence). The V end lost 0 bases, the J end lost 1 base, and 4 bases lay between the germline ends. Here the CDR3 DNA reads TGTGCCAGCAGTTTATCGGCATCTGGGGCCAACGTCCTGACTTTC. This encodes CASSLSASGANVLTF.

The chain joins TRBV18 to TRBJ2-7; TRBD1 matches at 9 bases. V lost 3 bases, J lost 6 bases, and 9 bases stayed unmatched. This CDR3 comprises 15 residues. CDR1 and CDR2 (germline): KGHSH, LQKENI. The CDR3 loop is CASSPRQGGTGEQYF. The CDR3 DNA follows: TGTGCCAGCTCACCGAGACAGGGGGGTACTGGCGAGCAGTACTTC. Based on the CDR3 plus reference TRBV18 and TRBJ2-7, the full variable domain is NAGVMQNPRHLVRRRGQEARLRCSPMKGHSHVYWYRQLPEEGLKFMVYLQKENIIDESGMPKERFSAEFPKEGPSILRIQQVVRGDSAAYFCASSPRQGGTGEQYFGPGTRLTVT.